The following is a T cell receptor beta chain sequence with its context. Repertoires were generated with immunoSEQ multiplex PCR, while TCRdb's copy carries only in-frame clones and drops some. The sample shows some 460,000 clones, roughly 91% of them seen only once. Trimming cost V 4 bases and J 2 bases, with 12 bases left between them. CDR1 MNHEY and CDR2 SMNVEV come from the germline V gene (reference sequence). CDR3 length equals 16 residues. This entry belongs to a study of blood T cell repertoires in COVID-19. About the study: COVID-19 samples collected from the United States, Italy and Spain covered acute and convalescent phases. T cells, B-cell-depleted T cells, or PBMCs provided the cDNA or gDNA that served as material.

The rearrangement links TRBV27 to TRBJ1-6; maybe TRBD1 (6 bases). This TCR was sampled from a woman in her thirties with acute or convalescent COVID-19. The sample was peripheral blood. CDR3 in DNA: TGTGCCAGCAGTTCGGGACAAACTCCCTATAATTCACCCCTCCACTTT. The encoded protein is CASSSGQTPYNSPLHF.